The clone carrying this TCR beta chain came up a few times. The antigen is unknown. Through a sample-barcoded 5' primer and a J-beta primer mix, a second PCR was run for roughly 6 to 12 cycles. TCRdb recomputed calls from the 5' RACE reads with MiXCR, one row per CDR3 protein. Of roughly 680,000 distinct CDR3 sequences in the sample, around 52% are singletons; the top ten hold less than 15%. CDR3 length equals 14 residues. Germline V lookup: CDR1 SQVTM, CDR2 ANQGSEA. With 4 bases removed from V and 0 bases from J, the gap between germline ends came to 12 bases. The sample originates from a study of blood T cells in healthy people across ages. Study results and limitations: Bulk PBMC profiling left naive and antigen-experienced comparisons inconclusive.

This TCR was recovered from a woman older than 75 in good health. The chain couples TRBV29-1 to TRBJ1-1; unclear D gene. The material sequenced was blood. CDR3 amino acids: CSVVWAGLNTEAFF. In nucleotides, the CDR3 is TGCAGCGTTGTGTGGGCGGGTCTGAACACTGAAGCTTTCTTT.